Below are 26 T cell receptor beta chains sequenced from a single sample in a study of Ad26.COV2.S vaccination and SARS-CoV-2 variants. TCRdb keeps only in-frame clones here, not all; method: immunoSEQ multiplex PCR. The sample lists more than 300,000 clones, around four fifths occurring once. Treatment meaning: around 19 received Ad26.COV2.S at low or high dose, single or two shots; 5 received placebo; per-sample allocation not given. On day 63 after the first injection, vaccine and placebo recipients gave samples. The specimen was peripheral blood, collected in a trial of Ad26.COV2.S vaccine versus placebo. The receptors here all came from a person between 18 and 60 years old who received the Ad26.COV2.S COVID-19 vaccine or a placebo.

V is TRBV11-2 and J is TRBJ1-2; 7 bases fit TRBD1. This CDR3 comprises 15 residues. Germline-derived CDR1 and CDR2 are SGHAT and FQNNGV. Trimming removed 3 bases from V and 2 bases from J; junction bases left unmatched: 6. The CDR3 loop is CASSLTGYRNYGYTF. DNA for the CDR3: TGTGCCAGCAGCTTGACAGGGTATCGCAACTATGGCTACACCTTC.

The chain is built from TRBV5-1 and TRBJ2-5; tentative D call: TRBD1 (6 bases). The CDR3 contains 15 residues. Germline-derived CDR1 and CDR2 are SGHRS and YFSETQ. Trimming took 0 bases from V and 5 from J, leaving 14 bases between them. DNA for the CDR3: TGCGCCAGCAGCTTGGATCTGGGGGCGGAGGAGACCCAGTACTTC. Translation gives CASSLDLGAEETQYF.

V usage is TRBV6-6 and J usage is TRBJ1-1, with D possibly matching TRBD1 (6 bases). The ends were cut back, 5 bases at V and 1 base at J, with 14 bases in the middle. Per the germline V gene, CDR1 is MNHNY and CDR2 is SVGAGI (reference sequence). The CDR3 is 15 amino acids. DNA for the CDR3: TGTGCCAGCAGTCTCCGGGACACACAGAACACTGAAGCTTTCTTT. This sequence encodes CASSLRDTQNTEAFF.

This clone was seen once. The V gene is TRBV6-5, the J gene TRBJ1-1, with 7 nucleotides matching TRBD1. CDR3 length: 14 residues. Trimming cost V 7 bases and J 1 base; bases outside gene matches: 6. Germline V gives CDR1 MNHEY, CDR2 SVGAGI. This CDR3 is CASILGQENTEAFF. For the CDR3, the DNA is TGTGCCAGCATCCTTGGACAGGAGAACACTGAAGCTTTCTTT.

V gene TRBV7-2 combines with J gene TRBJ1-4, with D uncertain. V dropped 2 bases and J dropped 5 bases, with 3 bases sitting between them. Germline-derived CDR1 and CDR2 are SGHTA and FQGNSA. The CDR3 runs to 12 residues. Written as DNA, the CDR3 is TGTGCCAGCAGCTTATACAATGAAAAACTGTTTTTT. It is translated as CASSLYNEKLFF.

J is TRBJ2-2 and V is TRBV2; perhaps TRBD1 as D (6 bases). CDR1 and CDR2 (germline): SNHLY, FYNNEI. Trimming cost V 6 bases and J 5 bases, with 10 bases left between them. CDR3 length equals 13 residues. The DNA of the CDR3 is TGTGCCAGCAGGTCACAGGGTACCGGGGAGCTGTTTTTT. It codes for CASRSQGTGELFF.

V gene TRBV18 combines with J gene TRBJ1-1, with D perhaps TRBD1 (6 bases). Trimming shortened V by 3 bases and J by 4 bases, and 12 bases separated the two germline ends. Germline CDR1 and CDR2: KGHSH and LQKENI. The CDR3 has 14 residues. The CDR3 here is CASSPSKGGTEAFF. For the CDR3, the DNA is TGTGCCAGCTCACCCTCAAAGGGGGGCACTGAAGCTTTCTTT.

The genes are TRBV5-6 and TRBJ1-1, with D possibly being TRBD1 (5 bases). V was shortened by 2 bases and J by 0 bases, with 11 bases between the two germline ends. CDR3 size: 15 residues. Germline V CDR1 and CDR2: SGHDT, YYEEEE. The CDR3 region has the DNA TGTGCCAGCAGCTTAGCGGGAGGGGTGAACACTGAAGCTTTCTTT. It encodes CASSLAGGVNTEAFF.

The chain carries TRBV4-1 and TRBJ1-1; D gene ambiguous. The ends were cut back, 1 base at V and 0 bases at J, with 12 bases in the middle. CDR1 is MGHRA and CDR2 is YSYEKL in the germline V gene. The CDR3 spans 16 residues. This chain's CDR3 is CASSQGRINMNTEAFF. CDR3 coding DNA: TGCGCCAGCAGCCAAGGAAGGATCAATATGAACACTGAAGCTTTCTTT.

This rearrangement joins TRBV2 to TRBJ1-6, with 8 bases that match TRBD1. The CDR3 has 16 amino acids. Germline CDR1 reads SNHLY; CDR2 reads FYNNEI. The trim removed 3 bases at V and 10 bases at J, leaving 11 bases unmatched. CDR3 bases: TGTGCCAGCAGTGATAAGGGACAGGCAGATATGTCACCCCTCCACTTT. This codes for CASSDKGQADMSPLHF.

The rearrangement links TRBV5-1 to TRBJ2-1; D is possibly TRBD1 (6 bases). The CDR3 spans 14 residues. Trimming cost V 4 bases and J 0 bases, with 8 bases left between them. Germline CDR1 reads SGHRS; CDR2 reads YFSETQ. DNA of the CDR3: TGCGCCAGCAGCGGACAGAGCTCCTACAATGAGCAGTTCTTC. Translation: CASSGQSSYNEQFF.

V usage is TRBV4-1 and J usage is TRBJ2-1; D perhaps matches TRBD1 (5 bases). CDR1 is MGHRA, CDR2 YSYEKL, per germline. V was pared by 1 base and J by 5 bases, with 9 bases between. This CDR3 region has 14 residues. For the CDR3, the DNA is TGCGCCAGCAGCCAAGTAATAGGGGACAATGAGCAGTTCTTC. Translating it yields CASSQVIGDNEQFF.

This chain uses TRBV6-4 with TRBJ1-3; D ambiguous. From germline, CDR1 is MRHNA and CDR2 SNTAGT. The CDR3 consists of 15 residues. Trimming took off 8 bases at V and 0 bases at J, with 14 bases between the two ends. CDR3 in DNA: TGTGCCAGCGACCTCGGACTAAACTCTGGAAACACCATATATTTT. This translates into CASDLGLNSGNTIYF.

This sequence joins TRBV3-1 (or the pseudogene TRBV3-2) and TRBJ2-2; 8 bases fit TRBD2. CDR3 length: 15 residues. V lost 3 bases and J lost 1; bases outside the gene matches: 1. CDR1 is LGHDT, CDR2 YNNKEL, per germline (reference sequence). The chain's CDR3 is CASSQGLVNTGELFF. CDR3 nucleotides: TGTGCCAGCAGCCAGGGACTAGTGAACACCGGGGAGCTGTTTTTT.

This clone has a single count. The chain's CDR3 is CSVGESESYEQYF. DNA of the CDR3: TGCAGCGTTGGAGAATCCGAATCCTACGAGCAGTACTTC. The chain has TRBV29-1 and TRBJ2-7; no firm D call. Germline assignment: CDR1 SQVTM and CDR2 ANQGSEA. V dropped 4 bases and J dropped 1 base, with 11 bases sitting between them. The CDR3 spans 13 residues.

This clone was observed a single time. The chain employs TRBV3-1 (or the pseudogene TRBV3-2) and TRBJ2-5; 9 positions agree with TRBD2. The V and J ends lost 1 base and 3 bases, in that order; junction bases with no gene match: 12. The CDR3 sequence is 18 residues long. CDR1 LGHDT and CDR2 YNNKEL come from the germline V gene (reference sequence). The CDR3 DNA sequence: TGTGCCAGCAGCCAAGCCATTAGGGCTAGCGGGGAAAAAGAGACCCAGTACTTC. This gives the protein CASSQAIRASGEKETQYF.

CDR3 region: CASSPRGAGGPQETQYF. CDR3 DNA sequence: TGCGCCAGCAGCCCCCGGGGAGCGGGGGGCCCACAAGAGACCCAGTACTTC. The chain has TRBV5-1 and TRBJ2-5; 9 positions match TRBD2. V lost 4 bases and J lost 2; bases outside the gene matches: 12. This CDR3 contains 17 residues. Germline CDR1 is SGHRS and CDR2 is YFSETQ.

The rearrangement uses TRBV6-6 and TRBJ1-5; weak D call: TRBD1 (5 bases). V was shortened by 2 bases and J by 3 bases, with 11 bases between the two germline ends. Per germline, CDR1 MNHNY and CDR2 SVGAGI (reference sequence). CDR3 length: 15 residues. The DNA for the CDR3 is TGTGCCAGCAGTTACCGGGCAGGGCACAATCAGCCCCAGCATTTT. Its protein is CASSYRAGHNQPQHF.

The chain carries TRBV4-1 and TRBJ1-4; no clear D. Trimming shortened V by 1 base and J by 8 bases, and 11 bases separated the two germline ends. This CDR3 contains 14 residues. The germline V gene encodes CDR1 MGHRA and CDR2 YSYEKL. In nucleotides, the CDR3 is TGCGCCAGCAGCCAAGTTGTTTTCCTAGAAAAACTGTTTTTT. This codes for CASSQVVFLEKLFF.

The chain's CDR3 is CASSVGSGYGYTF. The CDR3 DNA sequence: TGTGCCAGCAGCGTCGGGTCGGGCTATGGCTACACCTTC. The V gene is TRBV7-9, the J gene TRBJ1-2; D not certain. V lost 5 bases and J lost 4, with 11 bases in between. This CDR3 is built from 13 residues. Germline V gene data show CDR1 as SEHNR and CDR2 as FQNEAQ (reference sequence).

The rearrangement links TRBV5-4 to TRBJ2-1; 7 bases map to TRBD2. Germline V gene sequence: CDR1 SGHNT, CDR2 YYREEE (reference sequence). CDR3 size: 15 residues. J lost 2 bases, V lost 3 bases, and 5 bases had no gene match. The CDR3 sequence is CASSWAGVTYNEQFF. CDR3 nucleotides: TGTGCCAGCAGCTGGGCGGGGGTTACCTACAATGAGCAGTTCTTC.

This chain joins TRBV7-3 and TRBJ2-2; a possible D gene is TRBD1 (5 bases). CDR3 size: 14 residues. With 6 bases removed from V and 4 bases from J, the gap between germline ends came to 12 bases. Germline V gene lookup returns CDR1 SGHTA and CDR2 FQGTGA. The CDR3 sequence is CASSRGAGTGELFF. CDR3 bases: TGTGCCAGCAGTAGGGGCGCCGGCACCGGGGAGCTGTTTTTT.

In its sample, this clone was seen a few times. The rearrangement uses TRBV14 and TRBJ1-2, with D unresolved. The CDR3 runs to 14 residues. V was shortened by 4 bases and J by 4 bases, with 13 bases between the two germline ends. The germline gives CDR1 SGHDN, CDR2 FVKESK. For the CDR3, the DNA is TGTGCCAGCAGCCCCTCCTGGCGGAGCTATGGCTACACCTTC. Translation gives CASSPSWRSYGYTF.

The sample holds many counts of this clone. The rearrangement uses TRBV6-5 and TRBJ2-7, with D perhaps given as TRBD1 or TRBD2 (7 bases each). Germline CDR1 and CDR2: MNHEY and SVGAGI. The length of the CDR3 is 15 residues. Trimming took 5 bases from V and 0 from J, leaving 14 bases between them. CDR3 coding DNA: TGTGCCAGCAGTACCCAGGGGGGGAGCTCCTACGAGCAGTACTTC. Protein product: CASSTQGGSSYEQYF.

The V and J genes are TRBV6-5 and TRBJ2-1; D is perhaps TRBD1 (7 bases). V was clipped by 6 bases and J by 6 bases, with 15 bases between them. Germline CDR1 MNHEY, CDR2 SVGAGI. The CDR3 contains 14 residues. In nucleotides, the CDR3 is TGTGCCAGCAGAAGGACAGGAGGGCTCAATGAGCAGTTCTTC. It encodes CASRRTGGLNEQFF.

This chain uses TRBV25-1 with TRBJ1-1; possible D gene TRBD1, 5 bases. V lost 7 bases and J 4 bases, leaving 13 bases between the germline ends. In germline, CDR1 is MGHDK, CDR2 SYGVNS. CDR3 length: 13 residues. CDR3 sequence (DNA): TGTGCCAGCATCTCCCCGGGGGGCACTGAAGCTTTCTTT. Translated, it gives CASISPGGTEAFF.